A selection of T cell receptor beta chains follows, all from one sample in a study of STAT3 mutations in large granular lymphocyte leukemia. Clones were sequenced by immunoSEQ multiplex PCR, and TCRdb holds only the in-frame ones, with some missing. The sample includes about 2,500 clones, 49% of them seen just once. Sequenced: peripheral blood mononuclear cells. The source of these receptors is a man aged 55 to 70 with T-cell large granular lymphocyte leukemia. Some clones in this sample may be carry-over from other donors' samples. Both conserved end residues are part of each CDR3. A D gene is named only where the DNA matches it firmly. Rows may omit the clone size; those that give it use once, few, many or a size class.

j_gene: TRBJ1-2; d_gene: NA; abundance: few; v_gene: TRBV30; len: 13; CDR3nt: TGTGCCTGGACTTTCCAGAAGGGCTATGGCTACACCTTC; CDR3aa: CAWTFQKGYGYTF
j_gene: TRBJ1-5; d_gene: NA; abundance: NA; v_gene: TRBV2; len: 15; CDR3nt: TGTGCCAGCAGTGAACGTTCGCAGCCCAATCAGCCCCAGCATTTT; CDR3aa: CASSERSQPNQPQHF
j_gene: TRBJ2-2; d_gene: NA; abundance: NA; v_gene: TRBV10-3; len: 12; CDR3nt: TGTGCCATCAGTGCCGTGTCCGGGGAGCTGTTTTTT; CDR3aa: CAISAVSGELFF
j_gene: TRBJ1-2; d_gene: NA; abundance: few; v_gene: TRBV30; len: 16; CDR3nt: TGTGCCTGGAGTGGGAGGTACGCTATTCCCTCTAGTGGCTACACCTTC; CDR3aa: CAWSGRYAIPSSGYTF
j_gene: TRBJ2-7; d_gene: TRBD2; abundance: NA; v_gene: TRBV5-1; len: 14; CDR3nt: TGCGCCAGCAGCTTGGAAGCGGGGGGTGGGGAGCAGTACTTC; CDR3aa: CASSLEAGGGEQYF
j_gene: TRBJ1-2; d_gene: NA; abundance: few; v_gene: TRBV5-4; len: 14; CDR3nt: TGCGCCAGCAGCCAAGAGACAGGATTATATGGCTACACCTTC; CDR3aa: CASSQETGLYGYTF
j_gene: TRBJ2-7; d_gene: NA; abundance: NA; v_gene: TRBV6-6; len: 11; CDR3nt: TGTGCCAGCAGTTACTCGGTCGAGCAGTACTTC; CDR3aa: CASSYSVEQYF
j_gene: TRBJ2-5; d_gene: NA; abundance: few; v_gene: TRBV2; len: 9; CDR3nt: TGTGCCAGCAACTCCCCTCGGTACTTC; CDR3aa: CASNSPRYF
j_gene: TRBJ1-6; d_gene: TRBD1; abundance: NA; v_gene: TRBV5-1; len: 13; CDR3nt: TGCGCCAGCAGAGGGACAGGGCCCTCACCCCTCCACTTT; CDR3aa: CASRGTGPSPLHF
j_gene: TRBJ1-6; d_gene: NA; abundance: few; v_gene: TRBV18; len: 15; CDR3nt: TGTGCCAGCTCACCAGGACCTACATCCAATTCACCCCTCCACTTT; CDR3aa: CASSPGPTSNSPLHF
j_gene: TRBJ1-2; d_gene: NA; abundance: NA; v_gene: TRBV5-6; len: 11; CDR3nt: TGTGCCAGCAGCTTGAATTATGGCTACACCTTC; CDR3aa: CASSLNYGYTF
j_gene: TRBJ1-5; d_gene: TRBD1; abundance: NA; v_gene: TRBV10-3; len: 16; CDR3nt: TGTGCCATCAGTGTTACAGGGGGCAATAGCAATCAGCCCCAGCATTTT; CDR3aa: CAISVTGGNSNQPQHF
j_gene: TRBJ2-7; d_gene: NA; abundance: NA; v_gene: TRBV5-1; len: 12; CDR3nt: TGCGCCAGCAGGGCTAGCGCCTACGAGCAGTACTTC; CDR3aa: CASRASAYEQYF
j_gene: TRBJ2-7; d_gene: NA; abundance: NA; v_gene: TRBV5-8; len: 12; CDR3nt: TGTGCCAGCAGCGAAAGAACTGGTGAGCAGTACTTC; CDR3aa: CASSERTGEQYF
j_gene: TRBJ2-7; d_gene: NA; abundance: NA; v_gene: TRBV5-1; len: 17; CDR3nt: TGCGCCAGCAGCTTGGGGGCGACGACGGGTGCGGCCTACGAGCAGTACTTC; CDR3aa: CASSLGATTGAAYEQYF
j_gene: TRBJ1-5; d_gene: NA; abundance: NA; v_gene: TRBV30; len: 12; CDR3nt: TGTGCCTGGAGCATGGGGAATCAGCCCCAGCATTTT; CDR3aa: CAWSMGNQPQHF
j_gene: TRBJ1-5; d_gene: NA; abundance: NA; v_gene: TRBV19; len: 13; CDR3nt: TGTGCCAGTAGTATAGAAGGGTATCAGCCCCAGCATTTT; CDR3aa: CASSIEGYQPQHF
j_gene: TRBJ2-7; d_gene: TRBD1; abundance: few; v_gene: TRBV5-1; len: 14; CDR3nt: TGCGCCAGCAGCTTGGGAGACAGGGTGAACGAGCAGTACTTC; CDR3aa: CASSLGDRVNEQYF
j_gene: TRBJ1-5; d_gene: NA; abundance: NA; v_gene: TRBV5-8; len: 13; CDR3nt: TGTGCCAGCAGCTTGACAGGGAATCAGCCCCAGCATTTT; CDR3aa: CASSLTGNQPQHF
j_gene: TRBJ2-3; d_gene: NA; abundance: NA; v_gene: TRBV7-9; len: 12; CDR3nt: TGTGCCAGCAGCTCCGTCATGGATACGCAGTATTTT; CDR3aa: CASSSVMDTQYF
j_gene: TRBJ2-3; d_gene: NA; abundance: NA; v_gene: TRBV5-1; len: 14; CDR3nt: TGCGCCAGCAGCTTGGTGCAGGACACAGATACGCAGTATTTT; CDR3aa: CASSLVQDTDTQYF
j_gene: TRBJ1-3; d_gene: NA; abundance: NA; v_gene: TRBV7-2; len: 15; CDR3nt: TGTGCCAGCAGCCCCATTTCCGGGCCTGGAAACACCATATATTTT; CDR3aa: CASSPISGPGNTIYF